Listed below are T cell receptor beta chains from one sample, sequenced in a study of cytomegalovirus exposure and HLA in healthy donors. Some clones are missing from TCRdb's copy, which holds only in-frame ones; the method was immunoSEQ multiplex PCR. Here the sample spans around 130,000 clones, about 8.5% being singletons. Sample: PBMCs. Receptor source: a man between 40 and 49 years old in good health and CMV-seronegative. CDR3s include the opening cysteine and the closing phenylalanine or tryptophan. The order of the fields is clone size, V gene, CDR3 length, D gene, J gene, CDR3 protein, CDR3 DNA. The D gene is left open where the match is weak. Clone sizes are given selectively: once, few, many, or a class where the clone is expanded.

>-|TRBV30|15|TRBD1|TRBJ1-1
CAWSRGRTGNTEAFF
TGTGCCTGGAGCAGGGGGCGGACGGGAAACACTGAAGCTTTCTTT
>few|TRBV6-5|14|TRBD1|TRBJ2-7
CASSYDRDTYEQYF
TGTGCCAGCAGTTACGACAGGGACACCTACGAGCAGTACTTC
>-|TRBV27|15|TRBD1|TRBJ1-3
CASRKTGVERNTIYF
TGTGCCAGCAGAAAGACAGGGGTAGAGCGAAACACCATATATTTT
>-|TRBV25-1|12|TRBD1|TRBJ2-4
CASRGQGGIQYF
TGTGCCAGCAGGGGACAGGGGGGCATTCAGTACTTC
>-|TRBV19|16|TRBD2|TRBJ2-7
CASSIYAGTSSYEQYF
TGTGCCAGTAGTATATACGCGGGGACTAGCTCCTACGAGCAGTACTTC
>few|TRBV7-8|14|-|TRBJ1-2
CASSLEFRDYGYTF
TGTGCCAGCAGCTTAGAGTTCAGGGACTATGGCTACACCTTC
>few|TRBV30|12|-|TRBJ1-2
CAWAGDVDGYTF
TGTGCCTGGGCAGGGGATGTCGATGGCTACACCTTC
>few|TRBV5-1|11|-|TRBJ1-2
CASSLGARYTF
TGCGCCAGCAGCTTGGGGGCTCGCTACACCTTC
>-|TRBV5-8|15|-|TRBJ2-3
CASSSKGGGTDTQYF
TGTGCCAGCAGCTCGAAAGGGGGGGGCACAGATACGCAGTATTTT
>few|TRBV4-1|12|-|TRBJ2-3
CASSQVLDTQYF
TGCGCCAGCAGCCAAGTATTGGATACGCAGTATTTT
>-|TRBV11-2|16|TRBD2|TRBJ2-5
CASSSRLAGDVETQYF
TGTGCCAGCAGCTCAAGACTAGCGGGGGATGTGGAGACCCAGTACTTC
>-|TRBV7-8|16|TRBD2|TRBJ2-7
CASSLGTSGGPYEQYF
TGTGCCAGCAGCTTAGGGACTAGCGGGGGGCCCTACGAGCAGTACTTC
>few|TRBV29-1|14|-|TRBJ2-3
CSVRPYTGTDTQYF
TGCAGCGTGCGCCCTTATACAGGCACAGATACGCAGTATTTT
>-|TRBV2|14|TRBD2|TRBJ2-1
CASKGGGAYNEQFF
TGTGCCAGCAAAGGTGGGGGGGCCTACAATGAGCAGTTCTTC
>-|TRBV5-1|18|TRBD1|TRBJ2-1
CASSRGDRETSSYNEQFF
TGCGCCAGCAGCAGGGGGGACAGGGAAACATCCTCCTACAATGAGCAGTTCTTC
>-|TRBV5-1|12|-|TRBJ2-1
CASSFGAVEQFF
TGCGCCAGCAGCTTTGGGGCGGTTGAGCAGTTCTTC
>-|TRBV5-1|14|-|TRBJ2-7
CASSLGVGGYEQYF
TGCGCCAGCAGCTTGGGGGTGGGGGGCTACGAGCAGTACTTC
>few|TRBV9|13|-|TRBJ2-7
CASSGEYSYEQYF
TGTGCCAGCAGCGGGGAGTATTCCTACGAGCAGTACTTC
>few|TRBV2|16|TRBD1|TRBJ1-2
CASSEEGDRVLVGYTF
TGTGCCAGCAGTGAAGAGGGGGACAGAGTACTTGTAGGCTACACCTTC
>-|TRBV14|16|-|TRBJ2-1
CASSTPAGSSYNEQFF
TGTGCCAGCAGCACCCCAGCGGGCAGCTCCTACAATGAGCAGTTCTTC
>few|TRBV15|16|TRBD2|TRBJ2-2
CATSSSGGEDTGELFF
TGTGCCACCAGCAGTAGCGGGGGGGAAGACACCGGGGAGCTGTTTTTT
>-|TRBV2|16|TRBD1|TRBJ1-1
CATEGAGGYWSTEAFF
TGTGCCACCGAGGGGGCAGGGGGGTATTGGAGCACTGAAGCTTTCTTT
>many|TRBV28|11|-|TRBJ2-7
CASSTQHEQYF
TGTGCCAGCAGTACACAGCACGAGCAGTACTTC
>-|TRBV30|14|TRBD2|TRBJ2-1
CACPGGPIYNEQFF
TGTGCCTGCCCGGGGGGGCCTATCTACAATGAGCAGTTCTTC
>-|TRBV6-1|15|TRBD1|TRBJ1-1
CASSVLDRGKTEAFF
TGTGCCAGCAGTGTCCTCGACAGGGGTAAAACTGAAGCTTTCTTT
>-|TRBV15|15|TRBD1|TRBJ2-7
CATSRVGTGMGEQYF
TGTGCCACCAGCAGAGTAGGGACAGGGATGGGGGAGCAGTACTTC
>few|TRBV5-1|13|-|TRBJ1-2
CASSFSAGSGYTF
TGCGCCAGCAGCTTCTCTGCAGGTTCTGGCTACACCTTC